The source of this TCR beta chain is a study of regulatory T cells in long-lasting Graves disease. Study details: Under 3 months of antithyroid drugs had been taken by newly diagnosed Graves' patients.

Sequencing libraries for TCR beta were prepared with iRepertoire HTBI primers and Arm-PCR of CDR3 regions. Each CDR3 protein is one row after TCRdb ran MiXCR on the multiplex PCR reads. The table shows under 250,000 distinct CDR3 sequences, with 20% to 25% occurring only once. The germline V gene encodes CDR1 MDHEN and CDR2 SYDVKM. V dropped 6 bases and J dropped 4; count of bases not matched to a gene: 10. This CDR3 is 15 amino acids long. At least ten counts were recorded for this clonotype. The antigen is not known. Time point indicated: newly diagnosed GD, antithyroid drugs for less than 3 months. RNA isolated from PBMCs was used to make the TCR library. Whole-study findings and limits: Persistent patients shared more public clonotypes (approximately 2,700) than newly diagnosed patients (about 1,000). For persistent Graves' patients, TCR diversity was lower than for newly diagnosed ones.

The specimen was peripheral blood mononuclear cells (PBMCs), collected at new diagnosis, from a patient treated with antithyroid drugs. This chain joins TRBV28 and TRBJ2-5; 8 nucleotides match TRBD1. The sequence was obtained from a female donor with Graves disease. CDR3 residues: CASSSLTGAGETQYF. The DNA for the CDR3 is TGTGCCAGCAGCTCCTTGACAGGGGCAGGAGAGACCCAGTACTTC.